This T cell receptor beta chain was observed in a study of T cell responses to AZD1222 COVID-19 vaccine. Notes on this clone: Its antigen is currently unknown.

Points from the study as a whole: Baseline seropositivity characterized only 5 or 6 AZD1222 recipients. Unmutated variant regions reportedly attract nearly half of all spike-specific TCRs. Spike regions recognized by vaccine-associated CD4 TCRs spanned the protein, led by 160-218 and 743-854. Researchers took repertoire samples only after the peak T cell response had come.

Using immunoSEQ multiplex PCR, the repertoire was profiled, and TCRdb retains in-frame clones only, with some absent. The data contain around 110,000 clones, about 90% of them seen just once; the ten biggest clones take up 8% to 10%. This CDR3 region has 15 residues. Trimming pared 0 bases from V and 2 bases from J, leaving 9 bases between. Germline V CDR1 and CDR2: SGHDT, YYEEEE. The rearrangement joins TRBV5-6 to TRBJ1-5; D is uncertain. Sequenced here: peripheral blood, sampled on day 0 of AZD1222 vaccination. The source is an adult in good health. The CDR3 DNA is TGTGCCAGCAGCTTGGGGACTCGGGGCAATCAGCCCCAGCATTTT. It is translated as CASSLGTRGNQPQHF.